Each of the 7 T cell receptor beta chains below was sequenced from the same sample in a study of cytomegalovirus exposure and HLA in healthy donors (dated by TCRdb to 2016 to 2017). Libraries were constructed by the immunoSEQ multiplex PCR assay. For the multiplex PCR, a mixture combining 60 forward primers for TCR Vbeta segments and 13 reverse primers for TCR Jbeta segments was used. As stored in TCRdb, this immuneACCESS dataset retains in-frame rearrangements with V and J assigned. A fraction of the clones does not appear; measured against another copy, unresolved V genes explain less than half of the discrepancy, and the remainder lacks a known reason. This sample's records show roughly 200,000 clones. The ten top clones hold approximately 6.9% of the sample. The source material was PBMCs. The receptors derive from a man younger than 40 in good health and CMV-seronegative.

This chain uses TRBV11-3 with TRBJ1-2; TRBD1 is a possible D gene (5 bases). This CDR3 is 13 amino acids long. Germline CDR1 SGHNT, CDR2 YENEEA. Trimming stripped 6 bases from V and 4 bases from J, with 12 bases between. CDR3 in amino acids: CASSQGGVYGYTF. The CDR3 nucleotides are TGTGCCAGCAGTCAGGGAGGGGTCTATGGCTACACCTTC.

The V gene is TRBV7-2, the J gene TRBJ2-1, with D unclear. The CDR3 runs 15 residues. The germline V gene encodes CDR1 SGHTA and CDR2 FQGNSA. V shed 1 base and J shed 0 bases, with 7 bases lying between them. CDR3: CASSLDWSSYNEQFF. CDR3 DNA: TGTGCCAGCAGCTTAGACTGGAGCTCCTACAATGAGCAGTTCTTC.

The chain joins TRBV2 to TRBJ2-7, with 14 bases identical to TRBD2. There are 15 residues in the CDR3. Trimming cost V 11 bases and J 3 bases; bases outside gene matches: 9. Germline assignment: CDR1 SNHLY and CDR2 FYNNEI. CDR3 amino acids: CAGPGLAGDGYEQYF. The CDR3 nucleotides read TGTGCCGGTCCGGGACTAGCGGGAGACGGCTACGAGCAGTACTTC.

The CDR3 region is CASSSSRQGAFTEAFF. The CDR3, as DNA: TGTGCCAGCAGCTCAAGTCGACAGGGGGCTTTCACTGAAGCTTTCTTT. The chain carries TRBV11-1 and TRBJ1-1; TRBD1 aligns across 10 bases. Germline V lookup: CDR1 SGHAT, CDR2 FQDESV (reference sequence). This CDR3 has 16 amino acids. V trimming: 4 bases; J trimming: 4 bases; junction bases outside the gene matches: 9.

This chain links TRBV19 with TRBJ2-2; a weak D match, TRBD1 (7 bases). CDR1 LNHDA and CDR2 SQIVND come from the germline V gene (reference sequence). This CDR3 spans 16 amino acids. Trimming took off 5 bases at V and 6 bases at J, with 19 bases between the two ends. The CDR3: CASSDPAGGGAGELFF. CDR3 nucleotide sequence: TGTGCCAGTAGTGACCCAGCCGGAGGGGGCGCCGGGGAGCTGTTTTTT.

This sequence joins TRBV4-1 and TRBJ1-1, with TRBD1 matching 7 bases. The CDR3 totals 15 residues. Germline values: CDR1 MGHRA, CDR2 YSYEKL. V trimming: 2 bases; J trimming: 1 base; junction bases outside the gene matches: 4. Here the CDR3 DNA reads TGCGCCAGCAGCCAAAGGGGACAGAGGAACACTGAAGCTTTCTTT. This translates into CASSQRGQRNTEAFF.

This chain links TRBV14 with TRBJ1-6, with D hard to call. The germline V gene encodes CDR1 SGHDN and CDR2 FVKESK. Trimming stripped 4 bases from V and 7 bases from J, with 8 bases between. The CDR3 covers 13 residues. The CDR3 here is CASSPNWNSPLHF. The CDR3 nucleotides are TGTGCCAGCAGCCCTAACTGGAATTCACCCCTCCACTTT.